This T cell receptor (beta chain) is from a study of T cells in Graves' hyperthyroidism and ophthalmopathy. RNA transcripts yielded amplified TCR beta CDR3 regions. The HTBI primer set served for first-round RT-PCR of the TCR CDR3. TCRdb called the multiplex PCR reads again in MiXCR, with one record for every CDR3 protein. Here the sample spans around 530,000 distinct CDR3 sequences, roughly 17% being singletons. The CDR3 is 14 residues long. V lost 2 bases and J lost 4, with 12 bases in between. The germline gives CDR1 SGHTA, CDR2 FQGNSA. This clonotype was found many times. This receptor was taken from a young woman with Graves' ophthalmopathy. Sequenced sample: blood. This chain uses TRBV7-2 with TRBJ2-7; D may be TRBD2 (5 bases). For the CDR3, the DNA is TGTGCCAGCAGCTTACGGGGAACGAGATACGAGCAGTACTTC. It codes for CASSLRGTRYEQYF.